The clone carrying this T cell receptor beta chain was counted ten times or more. Different DNA sequences within this sample yield the same CDR3. This record comes from a study of shared clonotypes between healthy human individuals. V lost 6 bases and J lost 2; bases outside the gene matches: 4. This CDR3 contains 14 residues. The germline V gene has CDR1 KGHSH and CDR2 LQKENI. The genomic DNA of each subset was split evenly across several immunoSEQ plates. The authors' processing: Filtering was not the same, since immunoSEQ gave junction-only sequences without quality scores. The assay was immunoSEQ multiplex PCR, and TCRdb's table has in-frame clones only and misses some. V, J and clone size are those of that table, while D and trimming were read from the DNA. This sample has 650,000 to 750,000 clones, with more than 70% found just once.

The sample comprised memory CD4+ T cells sorted from blood. Subset reported: CD45RA-negative fraction. The chain links TRBV18 to TRBJ1-1, with TRBD1 matching over 9 bases. This sequence was found in a woman in her 30s in good health. The CDR3 protein is CASSQQGANTEAFF. As DNA, the CDR3 is TGTGCCAGCTCCCAACAGGGGGCCAACACTGAAGCTTTCTTT.